This section outlines one T cell receptor (beta chain) sequence together with its context. Antigen specificity is unknown. This sample was included in a study of T cell responses to AZD1222 COVID-19 vaccine. General observations from the study: Possibly, clonal diversity was underestimated; donors were largely white British and included more females. Baseline antibody screening turned up just a handful of seropositive AZD1222 recipients.

With V trimmed by 3 bases and J by 3 bases, 4 bases remained unmatched. This CDR3 has 13 amino acids. Germline values: CDR1 GTSNPN, CDR2 SVGIG (reference sequence). Here immunoSEQ multiplex PCR was the method, and the copy in TCRdb shows in-frame clones only, minus some. Here the sample spans 56,000 or so clones, over 80% being singletons. The sample consisted of peripheral blood, taken on day 0 of AZD1222 vaccination. The receptor's source is an adult in good health. This chain links TRBV30 with TRBJ2-7; 8 bases map to TRBD2. CDR3 loop: CAWSAGGDYEQYF. For the CDR3, the DNA is TGTGCCTGGAGCGCGGGAGGTGACTACGAGCAGTACTTC.